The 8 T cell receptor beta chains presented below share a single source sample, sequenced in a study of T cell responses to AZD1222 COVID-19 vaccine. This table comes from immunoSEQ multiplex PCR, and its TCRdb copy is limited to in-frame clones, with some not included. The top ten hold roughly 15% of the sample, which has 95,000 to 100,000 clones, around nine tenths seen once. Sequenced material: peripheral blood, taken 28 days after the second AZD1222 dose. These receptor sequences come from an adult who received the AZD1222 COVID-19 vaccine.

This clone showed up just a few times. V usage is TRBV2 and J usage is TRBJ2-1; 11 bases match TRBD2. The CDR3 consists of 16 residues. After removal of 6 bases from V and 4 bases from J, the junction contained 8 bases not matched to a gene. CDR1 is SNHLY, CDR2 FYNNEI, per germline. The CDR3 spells CASSALTSGRYNEQFF. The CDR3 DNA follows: TGTGCCAGCAGCGCACTAACTAGCGGGAGATACAATGAGCAGTTCTTC.

CDR3 residues: CSASNYREGYEQYF. The CDR3 nucleotides read TGCAGTGCTAGTAATTACCGGGAGGGATACGAGCAGTACTTC. The chain joins TRBV20-1 to TRBJ2-7; 8 bases fit TRBD2. CDR1 is DFQATT and CDR2 is SNEGSKA in the germline V gene (reference sequence). The V gene end was trimmed by 3 bases and the J gene end by 4 bases; junction bases not matched to a gene: 8. This CDR3 has 14 residues.

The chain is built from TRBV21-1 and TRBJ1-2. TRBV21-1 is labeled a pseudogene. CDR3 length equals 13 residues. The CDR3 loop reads CASSTSVNYGYTF. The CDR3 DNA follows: TGTGCCAGCAGCACTTCCGTCAACTATGGCTACACCTTC.

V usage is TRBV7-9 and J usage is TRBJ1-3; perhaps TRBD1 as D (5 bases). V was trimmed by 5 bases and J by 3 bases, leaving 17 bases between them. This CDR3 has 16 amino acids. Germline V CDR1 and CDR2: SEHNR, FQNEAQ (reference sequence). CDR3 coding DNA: TGTGCCAGCAGCCCGACTGGGGCGGACTTTGGAAACACCATATATTTT. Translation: CASSPTGADFGNTIYF.

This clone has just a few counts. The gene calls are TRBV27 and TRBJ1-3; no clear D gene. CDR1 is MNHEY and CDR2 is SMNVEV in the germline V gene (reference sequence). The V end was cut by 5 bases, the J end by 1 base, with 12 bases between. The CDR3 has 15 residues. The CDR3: CASSTTPLSGNTIYF. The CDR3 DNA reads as TGTGCCAGCAGTACGACACCCCTGTCTGGAAACACCATATATTTT.

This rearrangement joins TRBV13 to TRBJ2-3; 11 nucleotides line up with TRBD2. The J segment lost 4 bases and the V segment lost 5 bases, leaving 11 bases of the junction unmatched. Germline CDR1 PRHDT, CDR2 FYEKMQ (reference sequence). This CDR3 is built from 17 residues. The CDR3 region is CASSPLRTSGRPDTQYF. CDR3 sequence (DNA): TGTGCCAGCAGCCCCCTACGCACTAGCGGGAGACCAGATACGCAGTATTTT.

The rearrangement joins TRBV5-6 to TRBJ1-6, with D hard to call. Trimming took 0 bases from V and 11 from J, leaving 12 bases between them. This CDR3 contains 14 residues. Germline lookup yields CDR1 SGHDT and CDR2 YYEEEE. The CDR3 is CASSLGPTIPPLHF. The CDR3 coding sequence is TGTGCCAGCAGCTTGGGTCCGACCATCCCACCCCTCCACTTT.

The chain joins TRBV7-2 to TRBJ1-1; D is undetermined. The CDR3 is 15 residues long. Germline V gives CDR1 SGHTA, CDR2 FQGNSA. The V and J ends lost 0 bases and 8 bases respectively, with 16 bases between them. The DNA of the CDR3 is TGTGCCAGCAGCTTAGCGCTTCTGGCCGGCGGGGAAGCTTTCTTT. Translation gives CASSLALLAGGEAFF.